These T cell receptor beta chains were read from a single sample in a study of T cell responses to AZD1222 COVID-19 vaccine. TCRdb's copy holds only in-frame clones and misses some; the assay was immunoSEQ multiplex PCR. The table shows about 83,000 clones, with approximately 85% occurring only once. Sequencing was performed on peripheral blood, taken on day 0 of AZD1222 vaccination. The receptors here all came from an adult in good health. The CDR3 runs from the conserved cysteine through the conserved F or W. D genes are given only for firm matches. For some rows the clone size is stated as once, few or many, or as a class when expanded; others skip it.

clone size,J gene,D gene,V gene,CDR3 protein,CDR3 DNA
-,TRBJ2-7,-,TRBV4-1,CASSQGHSGVYEQYF,TGCGCCAGCAGCCAAGGCCATAGCGGAGTCTACGAGCAGTACTTC
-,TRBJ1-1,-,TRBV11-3,CASSLISGAFF,TGTGCCAGCAGCTTAATCTCGGGAGCTTTCTTT
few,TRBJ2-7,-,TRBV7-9,CASSPRDREAEQYF,TGTGCCAGCAGCCCCCGTGACAGGGAGGCCGAGCAGTACTTC
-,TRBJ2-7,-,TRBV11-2,CASRGFRGVVEQYF,TGTGCCAGCAGGGGGTTCCGGGGAGTGGTTGAGCAGTACTTC
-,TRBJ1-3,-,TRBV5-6,CASSLRALGIGGSGNTIYF,TGTGCCAGCAGCTTAAGAGCTCTGGGCATAGGGGGCTCTGGAAACACCATATATTTT
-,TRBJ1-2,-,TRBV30,CAWSTPGQLYGYTF,TGTGCCTGGAGTACCCCCGGACAGCTCTATGGCTACACCTTC
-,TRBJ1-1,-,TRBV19,CASSPRTVGNTEAFF,TGTGCCAGTAGTCCCCGGACGGTGGGGAACACTGAAGCTTTCTTT
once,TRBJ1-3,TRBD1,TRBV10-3,CAISGTGEGNTIYF,TGTGCCATCAGCGGGACAGGGGAGGGAAACACCATATATTTT
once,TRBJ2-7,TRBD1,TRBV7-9,CASSLAATGGLFYEQYF,TGTGCCAGCAGCTTAGCGGCCACAGGGGGGCTATTCTACGAGCAGTACTTC
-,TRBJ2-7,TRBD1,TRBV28,CASSSTTEDRDYEQYF,TGTGCCAGCAGTTCGACTACCGAAGACAGGGACTACGAGCAGTACTTC
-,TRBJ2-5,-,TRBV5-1,CASSQPQETQYF,TGCGCCAGCAGCCAACCCCAAGAGACCCAGTACTTC
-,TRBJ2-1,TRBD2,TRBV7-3,CASSLSGGGYEQFF,TGTGCCAGCAGCTTGAGCGGGGGCGGTTATGAGCAGTTCTTC
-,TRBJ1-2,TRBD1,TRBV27,CASSLSGTGSSYTF,TGTGCCAGCAGTCTCTCCGGGACAGGGAGCAGCTACACCTTC
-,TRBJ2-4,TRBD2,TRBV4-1,CASSPSSSGILAKNIQYF,TGCGCCAGCAGCCCCTCTTCTAGCGGGATACTAGCCAAAAACATTCAGTACTTC
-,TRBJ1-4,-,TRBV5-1,CASSLQGSTNEKLFF,TGCGCCAGCAGCTTGCAGGGGTCAACTAATGAAAAACTGTTTTTT
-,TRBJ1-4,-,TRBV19,CASSTRQSGTTEKLFF,TGTGCCAGTAGTACAAGACAGAGCGGGACTACTGAAAAACTGTTTTTT
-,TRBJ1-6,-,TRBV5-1,CASSLGQDNSPLHF,TGCGCCAGCAGCTTGGGACAGGATAATTCACCCCTCCACTTT
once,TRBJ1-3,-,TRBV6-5,CATRPSSGNTIYF,TGTGCCACCAGGCCGAGCTCTGGAAACACCATATATTTT
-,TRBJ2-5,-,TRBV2,CASSGPRGAVSETQYF,TGTGCCAGCAGTGGTCCTAGAGGGGCGGTCTCCGAGACCCAGTACTTC
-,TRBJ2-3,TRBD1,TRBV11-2,CASSLVTGGSDTQYF,TGTGCCAGCAGCTTAGTAACAGGGGGCTCAGATACGCAGTATTTT
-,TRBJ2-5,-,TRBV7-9,CASSGWTAQETQYF,TGTGCCAGCAGCGGCTGGACAGCACAAGAGACCCAGTACTTC
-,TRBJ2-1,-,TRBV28,CASRPNDSPEQFF,TGTGCCAGCAGACCAAACGATAGCCCTGAGCAGTTCTTC
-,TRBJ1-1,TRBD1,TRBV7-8,CASSLTGQGRIEAFF,TGTGCCAGCAGCTTAACGGGACAGGGGAGGATTGAAGCTTTCTTT
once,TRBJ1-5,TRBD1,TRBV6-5,CASSSGGGQPQHF,TGTGCCAGCAGTTCAGGGGGCGGTCAGCCCCAGCATTTT
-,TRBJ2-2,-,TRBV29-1,CSVGSVGTGELFF,TGCAGCGTTGGTTCTGTGGGGACCGGGGAGCTGTTTTTT
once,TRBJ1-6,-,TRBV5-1,CASSLVGKDNSPLHF,TGCGCCAGCAGCTTGGTAGGGAAAGATAATTCACCCCTCCACTTT
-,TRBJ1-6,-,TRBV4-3,CASSQDPVGNSPLHF,TGCGCCAGCAGCCAAGATCCAGTGGGGAATTCACCCCTCCACTTT
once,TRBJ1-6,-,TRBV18,CASSTTGGMINSPLHF,TGTGCCAGCTCGACCACCGGGGGGATGATTAATTCACCCCTCCACTTT
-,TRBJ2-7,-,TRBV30,CAWSRASYEQYF,TGTGCCTGGAGCCGGGCTTCCTACGAGCAGTACTTC
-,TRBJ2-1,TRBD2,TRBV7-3,CASSLIAGGGEQFF,TGTGCCAGCAGCTTAATAGCGGGAGGGGGTGAGCAGTTCTTC
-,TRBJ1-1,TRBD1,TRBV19,CASSSPGQGYTEAFF,TGTGCCAGTAGTTCACCGGGACAGGGCTACACTGAAGCTTTCTTT
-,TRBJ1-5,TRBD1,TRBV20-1,CSASIRGPGNQPQHF,TGCAGTGCTAGTATCAGGGGGCCCGGCAATCAGCCCCAGCATTTT
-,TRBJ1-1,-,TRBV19,CASSYRFSKTEAFF,TGTGCCAGTAGTTACAGGTTTTCCAAGACTGAAGCTTTCTTT
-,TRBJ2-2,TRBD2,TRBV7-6,CASSSGLAALTGELFF,TGTGCCAGCAGTTCGGGACTAGCGGCGCTCACCGGGGAGCTGTTTTTT
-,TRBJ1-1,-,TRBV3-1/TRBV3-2,CASSPDRGSTEAFF,TGTGCCAGCAGCCCGGACAGAGGGTCCACTGAAGCTTTCTTT
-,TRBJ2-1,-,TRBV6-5,CASSQLPGGYNEQFF,TGTGCCAGCAGCCAACTACCGGGCGGGTACAATGAGCAGTTCTTC
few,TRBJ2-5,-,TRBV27,CASRTAREGETQYF,TGTGCCAGCAGAACGGCCAGGGAAGGGGAGACCCAGTACTTC